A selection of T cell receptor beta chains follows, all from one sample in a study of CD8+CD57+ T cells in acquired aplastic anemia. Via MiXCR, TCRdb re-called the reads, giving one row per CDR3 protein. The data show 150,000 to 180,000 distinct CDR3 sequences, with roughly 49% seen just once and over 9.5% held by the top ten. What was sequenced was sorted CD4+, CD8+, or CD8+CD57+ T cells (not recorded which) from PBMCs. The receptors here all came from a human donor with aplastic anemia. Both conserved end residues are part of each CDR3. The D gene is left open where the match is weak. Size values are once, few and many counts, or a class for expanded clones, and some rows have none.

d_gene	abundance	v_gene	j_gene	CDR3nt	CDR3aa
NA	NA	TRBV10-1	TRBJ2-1	TGCGCCAGCAGTGATGGGGGCGGGACTCCATCGGGTGAGCAGTTCTTC	CASSDGGGTPSGEQFF
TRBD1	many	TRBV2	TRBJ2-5	TGTGCCAGCAGTGTTGAGGTTGGACAGGACCAAGAGACCCAGTACTTC	CASSVEVGQDQETQYF
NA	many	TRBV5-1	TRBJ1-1	TGCGCCAGCAGCTTGGTCGGAGGGGTTCCAAACACTGAAGCTTTCTTT	CASSLVGGVPNTEAFF
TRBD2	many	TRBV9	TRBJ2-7	TGTGCCAGCAGCGCGGGGGGGCAGGGCGAGCAGTACTTC	CASSAGGQGEQYF
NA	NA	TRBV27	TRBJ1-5	TGTGCCAGCAGTTCCGACAGCAATCAGCCCCAGCATTTT	CASSSDSNQPQHF
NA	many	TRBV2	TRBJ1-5	TGTGCCAGCAGCATATCTGTTAGCAATCAGCCCCAGCATTTT	CASSISVSNQPQHF
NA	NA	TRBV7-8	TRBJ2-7	TGTGCCAGCAGCCTTGGACACCTCTACGAGCAGTACTTC	CASSLGHLYEQYF
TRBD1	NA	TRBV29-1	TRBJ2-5	TGCAGCGTCGAATCCAGGACAGGGGAGACCCAGTACTTC	CSVESRTGETQYF
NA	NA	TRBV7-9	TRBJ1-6	TGTGCCAGCAGCTCTGAGGGATCGGCACCCCTCCACTTT	CASSSEGSAPLHF
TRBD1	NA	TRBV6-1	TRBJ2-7	TGTGCCAGCGGAAACCGGGACAGGGTTTACGAGCAGTACTTC	CASGNRDRVYEQYF
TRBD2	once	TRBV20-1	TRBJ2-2	TGCAGTGCAAGGACTAGCGGGGATGTCGGGGAGCTGTTTTTT	CSARTSGDVGELFF
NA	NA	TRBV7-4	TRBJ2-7	TGTGCCAGCAGCGAGGGGCGGGGCCTAACTTACGAGCAGTACTTC	CASSEGRGLTYEQYF
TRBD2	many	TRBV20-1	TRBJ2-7	TGCAGTGCTAGAGCATTAGCGGGGGCTAGCTCCTACGAGCAGTACTTC	CSARALAGASSYEQYF
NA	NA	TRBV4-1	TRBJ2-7	TGCGCCAGCAGCCCCCTCCCGCGGGGTAGGTCCTACGAGCAGTACTTC	CASSPLPRGRSYEQYF
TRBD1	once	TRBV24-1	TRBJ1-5	TGTGCCACCAGTGACACCGGGACAGGAGTTGCTCAGCCCCAGCATTTT	CATSDTGTGVAQPQHF
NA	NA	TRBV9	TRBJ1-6	TGTGCCAGCAGCGCCGGGACCGAAAATTCACCCCTCCACTTT	CASSAGTENSPLHF
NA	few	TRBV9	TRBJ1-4	TGTGCCAGCAGCGTATCTGCAACTAATGAAAAACTGTTTTTT	CASSVSATNEKLFF
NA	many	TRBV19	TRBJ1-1	TGTGCCAGTAGTATGGGGAGGGGCGTTAACACTGAAGCTTTCTTT	CASSMGRGVNTEAFF
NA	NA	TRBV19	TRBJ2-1	TGTGCCAGTAGTATTTATGGAGGGATCTACAATGAGCAGTTCTTC	CASSIYGGIYNEQFF
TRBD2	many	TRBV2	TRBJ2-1	TGTGCCAGCAGTGGTAGCGGGGGGGACTCCTACAATGAGCAGTTCTTC	CASSGSGGDSYNEQFF
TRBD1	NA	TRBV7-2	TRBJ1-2	TGTGCCAGCAGCCCTGGACAGGGGGGTGGCTACACCTTC	CASSPGQGGGYTF
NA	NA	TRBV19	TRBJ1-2	TGTGCCAGTAGCGACAGCATCTATGGCTACACCTTC	CASSDSIYGYTF
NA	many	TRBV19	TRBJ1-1	TGTGCCAGTAGTACCCCGGGAGGGGGGGACACTGAAGCTTTCTTT	CASSTPGGGDTEAFF
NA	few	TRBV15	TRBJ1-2	TGTGCCACCAGCAGAGATCTGATTACAGGCGGCTACACCTTC	CATSRDLITGGYTF
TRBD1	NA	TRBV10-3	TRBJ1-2	TGTGCCATCAGTGAGACAGTACAGGGGGCGAATAATGGCTACACCTTC	CAISETVQGANNGYTF
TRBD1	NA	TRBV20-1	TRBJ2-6	TGCAGTGCTGGCCGGGACAGACTTTCTGGGGCCAACGTCCTGACTTTC	CSAGRDRLSGANVLTF